This TCR beta chain is drawn from a study of CD8 T cells in ankylosing spondylitis (dated by TCRdb to 2017 to 2019). Study-level background: To find TCR variants linked to disease, the study profiled T cell receptor beta repertoires in ankylosing spondylitis patients and healthy donors. In total, the full study cohort was made up of roughly 110 healthy donors and 25 to 30 ankylosing spondylitis patients. Peripheral blood was sampled, and synovial fluid was additionally collected from ankylosing spondylitis patients. What the authors observed across the whole study: A CD8+ phenotype was shown by the disease-linked clones, which were found at relatively low frequencies in peripheral blood. Significant enrichment of the disease-linked clones was reported in matched synovial fluid samples from ankylosing spondylitis patients. A TCR beta motif of about eight highly homologous amino acid variants appeared characteristic of blood from ankylosing spondylitis patients. Some motif variants were previously reported in synovial fluid and blood of reactive arthritis patients, suggesting common disease-initiation mechanisms.

Synovial fluid samples were matched to blood samples from the same ankylosing spondylitis patients. Including cysteine and phenylalanine, the CDR3 has 16 amino acids. The DNA shown is the 48-base CDR3, in frame from base 1. Sequences ENHRY (CDR1) and SYGVKD (CDR2) are obtained from the germline V gene. The junction shows trimming of 3 bases on V and 4 bases on J, and the gene matches do not reach 6 bases of it. As regards this clonotype: Its antigen is unknown. Base qualities are missing; no much larger clone stands one base away.

Instrument used: Illumina HiSeq 2500. Quantitative 5'-RACE with molecular barcodes was the method used to prepare the TCR beta libraries. From the authors' description of their analysis: A new computational method based on a probabilistic model of VDJ rearrangement was used to identify disease-linked TCR variants. TCRdb reprocessed the public reads (quality trimming at Q25 with fastp, clone calling with MiXCR) and kept in-frame beta chains. Under each unique CDR3 protein, matching rows form one entry showing the most common genes and DNA. The V and J calls come from TCRdb's annotation, not from the publication. The table for this sample lists some 140,000 distinct CDR3 sequences; 6.5% to 8.5% of them were counted only once. Together, the top ten hold less than 7.5% of the sample.

The receptor was isolated from a male donor with ankylosing spondylitis. Sequenced sample: synovial fluid, either unsorted or a sorted T cell fraction (not recorded which). The rearranged chain carries TRBV10-3 and TRBJ2-2; 9 of the junction bases match TRBD1. The CDR3 in this case is CAISDFGTGITGELFF. The nucleotide sequence reads as follows: TGTGCCATCAGTGATTTTGGGACAGGGATCACCGGGGAGCTGTTTTTT.